This T cell receptor beta chain is drawn from a study of beta chain features in type 1 diabetes. About the study: The number of sorted cells examined across all samples was fewer than 110,000,000. Study observations and caveats: Sequencing used cDNA, and cells with high TCR expression could therefore be over-represented.

One heparinised draw, averaging roughly 110 mL, was taken per donor. CD45RO/CCR7/CD25/CD127/CD95/CD27 staining was used to isolate CD4+ naive, central memory, regulatory and stem cell-like memory cells by sorting. All of the isolated RNA was reverse transcribed, so expressed TCRB transcripts were sequenced. Libraries were prepared by immunoSEQ multiplex PCR; TCRdb keeps only in-frame clonotypes and omits some of them. This table holds some 300,000 clones, 8% found once. Germline loops: CDR1 MNHNS, CDR2 SASEGT. The CDR3 runs to 14 residues. The germline V and J ends were trimmed by 3 bases and 5 bases, with 13 bases remaining between them. Only a few counts were recorded for this clone. Its antigen remains unidentified.

The clonotype comes from a woman aged 18-35 years in good health. The chain combines TRBV6-1 with TRBJ2-5; D unclear. The sample comprised central memory CD4+ T cells from blood. The CDR3 spells CASSEGGVWETQYF. For the CDR3, the DNA is TGTGCCAGCAGTGAGGGTGGGGTTTGGGAGACCCAGTACTTC.